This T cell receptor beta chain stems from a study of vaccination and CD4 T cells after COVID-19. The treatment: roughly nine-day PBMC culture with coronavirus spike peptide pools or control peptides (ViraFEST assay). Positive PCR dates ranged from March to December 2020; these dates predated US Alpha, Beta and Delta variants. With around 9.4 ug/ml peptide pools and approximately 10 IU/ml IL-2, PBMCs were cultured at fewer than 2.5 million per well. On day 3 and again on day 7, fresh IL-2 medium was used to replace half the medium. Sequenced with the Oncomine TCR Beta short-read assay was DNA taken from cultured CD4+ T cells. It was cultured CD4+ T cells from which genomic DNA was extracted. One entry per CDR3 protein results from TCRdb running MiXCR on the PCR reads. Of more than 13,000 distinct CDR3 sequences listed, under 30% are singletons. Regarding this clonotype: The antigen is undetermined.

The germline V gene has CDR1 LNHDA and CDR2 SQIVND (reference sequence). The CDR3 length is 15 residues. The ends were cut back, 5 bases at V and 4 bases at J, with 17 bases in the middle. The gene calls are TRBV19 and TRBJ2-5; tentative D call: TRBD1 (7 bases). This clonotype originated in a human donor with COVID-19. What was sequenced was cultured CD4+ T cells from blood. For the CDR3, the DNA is TGTGCCAGTAGTGAGACAGGGAGGAGAATAGAGACCCAGTACTTC. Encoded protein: CASSETGRRIETQYF. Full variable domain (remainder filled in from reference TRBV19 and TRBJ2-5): DGGITQSPKYLFRKEGQNVTLSCEQNLNHDAMYWYRQDPGQGLRLIYYSQIVNDFQKGDIAEGYSVSREKKESFPLTVTSAQKNPTAFYLCASSETGRRIETQYFGPGTRLLVL.